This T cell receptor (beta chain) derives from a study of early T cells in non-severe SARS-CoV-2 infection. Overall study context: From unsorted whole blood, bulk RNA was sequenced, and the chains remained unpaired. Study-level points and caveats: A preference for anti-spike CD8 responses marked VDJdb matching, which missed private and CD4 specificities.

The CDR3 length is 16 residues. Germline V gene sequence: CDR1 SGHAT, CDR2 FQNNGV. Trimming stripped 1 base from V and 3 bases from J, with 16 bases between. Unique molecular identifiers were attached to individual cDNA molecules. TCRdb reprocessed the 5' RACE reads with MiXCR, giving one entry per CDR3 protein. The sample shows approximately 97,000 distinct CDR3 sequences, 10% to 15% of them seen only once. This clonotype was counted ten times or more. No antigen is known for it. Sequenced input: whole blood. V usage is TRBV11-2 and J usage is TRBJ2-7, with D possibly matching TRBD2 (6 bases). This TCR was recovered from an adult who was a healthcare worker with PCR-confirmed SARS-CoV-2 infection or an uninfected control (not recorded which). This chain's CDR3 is CASSLGKFVGGYEQYF. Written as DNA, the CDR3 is TGTGCCAGCAGCTTAGGAAAATTTGTCGGGGGCTACGAGCAGTACTTC.